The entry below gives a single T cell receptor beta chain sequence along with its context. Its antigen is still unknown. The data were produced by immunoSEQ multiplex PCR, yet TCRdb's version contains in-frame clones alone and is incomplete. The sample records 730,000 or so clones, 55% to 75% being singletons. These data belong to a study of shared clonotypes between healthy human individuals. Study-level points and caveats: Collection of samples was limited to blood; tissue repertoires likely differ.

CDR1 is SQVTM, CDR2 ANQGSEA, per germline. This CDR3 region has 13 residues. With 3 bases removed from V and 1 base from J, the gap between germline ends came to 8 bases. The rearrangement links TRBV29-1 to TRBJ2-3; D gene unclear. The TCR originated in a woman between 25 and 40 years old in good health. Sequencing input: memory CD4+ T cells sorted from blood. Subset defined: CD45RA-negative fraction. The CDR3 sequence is CSVDFAGTDTQYF. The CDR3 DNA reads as TGCAGCGTTGATTTCGCGGGCACAGATACGCAGTATTTT.